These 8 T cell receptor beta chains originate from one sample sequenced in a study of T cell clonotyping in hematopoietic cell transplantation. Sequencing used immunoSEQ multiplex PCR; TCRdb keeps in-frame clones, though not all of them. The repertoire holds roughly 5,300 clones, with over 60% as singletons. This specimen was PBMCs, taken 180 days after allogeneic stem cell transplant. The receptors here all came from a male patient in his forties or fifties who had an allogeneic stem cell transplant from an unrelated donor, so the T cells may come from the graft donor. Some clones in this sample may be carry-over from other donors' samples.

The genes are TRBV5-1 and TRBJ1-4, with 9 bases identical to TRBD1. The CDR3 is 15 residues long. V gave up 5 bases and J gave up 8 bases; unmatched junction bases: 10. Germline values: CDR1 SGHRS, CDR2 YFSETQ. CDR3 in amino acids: CASSSGQGSSEKLFF. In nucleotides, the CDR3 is TGCGCCAGCAGTTCGGGACAGGGAAGCAGCGAAAAACTGTTTTTT. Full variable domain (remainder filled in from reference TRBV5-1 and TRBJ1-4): KAGVTQTPRYLIKTRGQQVTLSCSPISGHRSVSWYQQTPGQGLQFLFEYFSETQRNKGNFPGRFSGRQFSNSRSEMNVSTLELGDSALYLCASSSGQGSSEKLFFGSGTQLSVL.

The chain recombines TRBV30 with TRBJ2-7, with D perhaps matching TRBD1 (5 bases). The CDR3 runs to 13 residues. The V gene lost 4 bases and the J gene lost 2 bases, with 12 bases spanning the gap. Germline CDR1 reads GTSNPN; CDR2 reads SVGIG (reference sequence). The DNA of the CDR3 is TGTGCCTGGACCCCAGGACATGCCTACGAGCAGTACTTC. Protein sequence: CAWTPGHAYEQYF.

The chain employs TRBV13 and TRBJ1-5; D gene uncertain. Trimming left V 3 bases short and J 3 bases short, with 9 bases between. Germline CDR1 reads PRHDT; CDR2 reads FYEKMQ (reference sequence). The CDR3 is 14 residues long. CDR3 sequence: CASSFRGINQPQHF. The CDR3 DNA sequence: TGTGCCAGCAGCTTCCGGGGTATCAATCAGCCCCAGCATTTT. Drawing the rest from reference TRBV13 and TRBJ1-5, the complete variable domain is AAGVIQSPRHLIKEKRETATLKCYPIPRHDTVYWYQQGPGQDPQFLISFYEKMQSDKGSIPDRFSAQQFSDYHSELNMSSLELGDSALYFCASSFRGINQPQHFGDGTRLSIL.

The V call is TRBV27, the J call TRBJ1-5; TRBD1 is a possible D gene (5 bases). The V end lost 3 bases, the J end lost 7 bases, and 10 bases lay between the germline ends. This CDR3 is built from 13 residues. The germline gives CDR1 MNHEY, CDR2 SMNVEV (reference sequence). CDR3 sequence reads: CASSLEGPQPQHF. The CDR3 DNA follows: TGTGCCAGCAGTTTGGAGGGGCCACAGCCCCAGCATTTT.

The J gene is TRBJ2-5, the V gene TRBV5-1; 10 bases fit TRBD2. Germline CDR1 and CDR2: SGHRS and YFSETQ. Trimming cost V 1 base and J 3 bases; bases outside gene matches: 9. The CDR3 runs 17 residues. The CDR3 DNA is TGCGCCAGCAGCTTGCCGAGCGGGAGGGCCATAGAAGAGACCCAGTACTTC. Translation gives CASSLPSGRAIEETQYF.

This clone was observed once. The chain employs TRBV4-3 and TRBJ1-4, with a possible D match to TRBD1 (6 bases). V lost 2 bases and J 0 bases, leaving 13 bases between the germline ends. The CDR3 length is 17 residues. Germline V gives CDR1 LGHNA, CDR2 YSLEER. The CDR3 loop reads CASSQKGGTTTNEKLFF. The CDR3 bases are TGCGCCAGCAGCCAAAAGGGGGGGACCACAACTAATGAAAAACTGTTTTTT.

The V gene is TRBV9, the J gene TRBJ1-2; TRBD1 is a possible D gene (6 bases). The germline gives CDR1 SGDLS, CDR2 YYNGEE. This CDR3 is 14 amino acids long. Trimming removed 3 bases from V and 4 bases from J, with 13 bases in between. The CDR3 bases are TGTGCCAGCAGCGCACAACAGGGCCCCTATGGCTACACCTTC. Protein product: CASSAQQGPYGYTF.

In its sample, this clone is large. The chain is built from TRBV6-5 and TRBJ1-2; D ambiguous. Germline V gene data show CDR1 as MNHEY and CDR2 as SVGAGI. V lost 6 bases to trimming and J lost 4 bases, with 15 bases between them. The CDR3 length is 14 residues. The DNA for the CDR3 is TGTGCCAGCAGCCCCCATACAGACGGCTATGGCTACACCTTC. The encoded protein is CASSPHTDGYGYTF.